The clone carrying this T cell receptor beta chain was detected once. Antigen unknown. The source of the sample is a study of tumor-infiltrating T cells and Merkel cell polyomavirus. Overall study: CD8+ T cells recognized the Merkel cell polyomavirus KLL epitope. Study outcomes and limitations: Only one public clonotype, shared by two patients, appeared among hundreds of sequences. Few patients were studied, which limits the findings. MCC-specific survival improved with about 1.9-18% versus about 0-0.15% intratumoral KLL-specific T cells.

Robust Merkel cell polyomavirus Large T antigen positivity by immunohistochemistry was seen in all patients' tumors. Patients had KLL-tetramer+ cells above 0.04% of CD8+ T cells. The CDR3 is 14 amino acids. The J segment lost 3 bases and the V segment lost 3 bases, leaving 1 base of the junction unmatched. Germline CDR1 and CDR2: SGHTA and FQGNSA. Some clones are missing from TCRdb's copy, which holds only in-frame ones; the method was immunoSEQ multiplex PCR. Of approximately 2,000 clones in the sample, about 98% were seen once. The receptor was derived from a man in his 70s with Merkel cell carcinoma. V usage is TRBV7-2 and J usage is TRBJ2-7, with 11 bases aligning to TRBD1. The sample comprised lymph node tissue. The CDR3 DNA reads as TGTGCCAGCAGCTTCGGGACAGGGGGCTACGAGCAGTACTTC. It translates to CASSFGTGGYEQYF.